The 11 T cell receptor beta chains below all came from one sample that was sequenced in a study of Graves' ophthalmopathy and Graves' hyperthyroidism. The authors amplified TCR beta CDR3 regions, and they did so from RNA transcripts for repertoire sequencing. A first-round RT-PCR used HTBI primers, followed by a second-round multiplex PCR. TCRdb independently ran MiXCR on the multiplex PCR reads; one entry per CDR3 protein. The sample consists of 1 million to 1.3 million distinct CDR3 sequences, about two fifths of them appearing once. What was sequenced was peripheral blood or thyroid tissue (not recorded which). The receptors derive from an adult man with Graves' hyperthyroidism.

This chain's CDR3 is CATRDRISTDTQYF. CDR3 DNA: TGTGCCACAAGAGACAGAATCAGCACAGATACGCAGTATTTT. The rearrangement links TRBV19 to TRBJ2-3; D perhaps matches TRBD1 (5 bases). The CDR3 is 14 residues long. Trimming removed 10 bases from V and 0 bases from J, with 14 bases in between. CDR1 is LNHDA, CDR2 SQIVND, per germline (reference sequence).

A few counts support this clonotype. The CDR3 DNA reads as TGTGCCAGCAGCCCAGATGTAGGGGGTAACTATGGCTACACCTTC. Its protein is CASSPDVGGNYGYTF. The rearrangement links TRBV7-2 to TRBJ1-2; possible D gene TRBD1, 6 bases. Per the germline V gene, CDR1 is SGHTA and CDR2 is FQGNSA. CDR3 size: 15 residues. Between the trimmed V and J ends, which lost 5 bases and 1 base, there was a span of 14 bases.

This clonotype has at least ten counts. The chain joins TRBV2 to TRBJ1-1; D unclear. Trimming pared 4 bases from V and 0 bases from J, leaving 12 bases between. Germline V gene sequence: CDR1 SNHLY, CDR2 FYNNEI. This CDR3 spans 15 amino acids. The DNA of the CDR3 is TGTGCCAGCAGTGGGGGTGATCGCGTGAACACTGAAGCTTTCTTT. Protein product: CASSGGDRVNTEAFF.

The rearrangement links TRBV7-9 to TRBJ1-1, with D perhaps matching TRBD1 (6 bases). V was trimmed by 3 bases and J by 7 bases, leaving 12 bases between them. Germline CDR1 reads SEHNR; CDR2 reads FQNEAQ (reference sequence). There are 13 residues in the CDR3. The CDR3 DNA follows: TGTGCCAGCAGCTTCCGGACAGAGTATGAAGCTTTCTTT. Its translation is CASSFRTEYEAFF.

The genes are TRBV7-8 and TRBJ1-2; 8 bases line up with TRBD1. This CDR3 contains 16 residues. Germline V gives CDR1 SGHVS, CDR2 FQNEAQ. The ends lost 3 bases at V and 4 bases at J; junction bases unmatched: 10. This chain's CDR3 is CASSFPGRTGPYGYTF. The CDR3 DNA reads TGTGCCAGCAGCTTCCCCGGACGGACAGGGCCCTATGGCTACACCTTC.

This clonotype was counted ten times or more. The chain couples TRBV29-1 to TRBJ1-1, with D hard to call. CDR1 is SQVTM, CDR2 ANQGSEA, per germline. V lost 4 bases and J 5 bases, leaving 11 bases between the germline ends. CDR3 length: 12 residues. The CDR3, as DNA: TGCAGCGTTGGGGCCGGAGGGACTGAAGCTTTCTTT. Translated: CSVGAGGTEAFF.

The chain employs TRBV29-1 and TRBJ1-1; D is uncertain. The CDR3 loop spans 11 amino acids. Germline V CDR1 and CDR2: SQVTM, ANQGSEA. Deletions cut 2 bases from V and 8 bases from J, with 9 bases between. The CDR3 nucleotides are TGCAGCGTTGAACACGTGACAGAAGCTTTCTTT. This sequence encodes CSVEHVTEAFF. Together with reference TRBV29-1 and TRBJ1-1, the CDR3 gives the full variable domain: SAVISQKPSRDICQRGTSLTIQCQVDSQVTMMFWYRQQPGQSLTLIATANQGSEATYESGFVIDKFPISRPNLTFSTLTVSNMSPEDSSIYLCSVEHVTEAFFGQGTRLTVV.

The chain carries TRBV29-1 and TRBJ1-5; 11 bases align to TRBD1. CDR1 SQVTM and CDR2 ANQGSEA come from the germline V gene. The CDR3 has 13 amino acids. This CDR3 is CSMGQGVGQPQHF. For the CDR3, the DNA is TGCAGTATGGGACAGGGGGTGGGTCAGCCCCAGCATTTT.

This clonotype occurred a few times. The rearrangement uses TRBV7-2 and TRBJ1-5; tentatively, D is TRBD1 (6 bases). V lost 5 bases and J lost 9, with 17 bases in between. Germline loops: CDR1 SGHTA, CDR2 FQGNSA. This CDR3 region has 14 residues. The chain's CDR3 is CASSPGQSFSPQHF. The CDR3, as DNA: TGTGCCAGCAGCCCCGGACAGAGTTTTTCGCCCCAGCATTTT.

Notes on this clonotype: A much larger clonotype is one base distant, so this may be a read error. V usage is TRBV7-6 and J usage is TRBJ1-5; no definite D call. This CDR3 region has 16 residues. CDR1 and CDR2 (germline): SGHVS, FNYEAQ. The CDR3 reads CASSLEPGDSNQLQHF. The CDR3 nucleotides read TGTGCCAGCAGCTTAGAGCCAGGAGATAGCAATCAGCTCCAGCATTTT.

As regards this clonotype: A much larger clone differs from this one at a single base, so this may be a read error. The chain is built from TRBV15 and TRBJ1-6; perhaps TRBD1 as D (5 bases). The CDR3 is 17 residues long. Trimming took 4 bases from V and 6 from J, leaving 19 bases between them. Germline V gives CDR1 LNHNV, CDR2 YYDKDF (reference sequence). CDR3 residues: CATSKGKTDTSNSPLHF. DNA for the CDR3: TGTGCCACCAGCAAGGGGAAGACAGATACGTCTAATTCACCCCTCCACTTT.